This is a list of T cell receptor beta chains from one sample in a study of T cell responses to AZD1222 COVID-19 vaccine. The table came from immunoSEQ multiplex PCR; TCRdb's copy has only in-frame clones and leaves some out. The sample contains roughly 100,000 clones, about 80% of which appear only once. Source: peripheral blood, taken on day 0 of AZD1222 vaccination. These receptor sequences come from an adult in good health. Both conserved end residues are part of each CDR3. A D gene is named only where the DNA matches it firmly. Clone size is shown for a subset of rows, as once, few, many or a class of expanded clone.

abundance: NA
j_gene: TRBJ2-2
v_gene: TRBV5-1
d_gene: NA
CDR3aa: CASGRNTGELFF
CDR3nt: TGCGCCAGTGGCAGGAACACCGGGGAGCTGTTTTTT

abundance: NA
j_gene: TRBJ1-2
v_gene: TRBV7-9
d_gene: NA
CDR3aa: CAGRPGGYTF
CDR3nt: TGTGCCGGGAGACCGGGAGGCTACACCTTC

abundance: NA
j_gene: TRBJ1-2
v_gene: TRBV7-9
d_gene: NA
CDR3aa: CASSQQTGYHGYTF
CDR3nt: TGTGCCAGCAGCCAGCAAACAGGGTATCATGGCTACACCTTC

abundance: NA
j_gene: TRBJ2-7
v_gene: TRBV5-6
d_gene: NA
CDR3aa: CASSFTDSYEQYF
CDR3nt: TGTGCCAGCAGCTTTACTGATTCCTACGAGCAGTACTTC

abundance: NA
j_gene: TRBJ1-1
v_gene: TRBV6-1
d_gene: NA
CDR3aa: CASSEGAALNTEAFF
CDR3nt: TGTGCCAGCAGTGAAGGCGCAGCCCTCAACACTGAAGCTTTCTTT

abundance: NA
j_gene: TRBJ1-2
v_gene: TRBV6-6
d_gene: TRBD1
CDR3aa: CASSPPGTGGLNGYTF
CDR3nt: TGTGCCAGCAGTCCTCCCGGGACAGGGGGCTTGAACGGCTACACCTTC

abundance: NA
j_gene: TRBJ1-6
v_gene: TRBV19
d_gene: NA
CDR3aa: CASSQGGAHSPLHF
CDR3nt: TGTGCCAGTAGTCAAGGAGGGGCCCATTCACCCCTCCACTTT

abundance: once
j_gene: TRBJ2-1
v_gene: TRBV30
d_gene: NA
CDR3aa: CAWSAGRRNEQFF
CDR3nt: TGTGCCTGGAGTGCGGGGCGGCGCAATGAGCAGTTCTTC

abundance: NA
j_gene: TRBJ1-2
v_gene: TRBV4-2
d_gene: NA
CDR3aa: CASSQEVDRLSYGYTF
CDR3nt: TGTGCCAGCAGCCAAGAAGTCGACAGACTATCCTATGGCTACACCTTC

abundance: NA
j_gene: TRBJ1-2
v_gene: TRBV2
d_gene: NA
CDR3aa: CASRGENFYGYTF
CDR3nt: TGTGCCAGCAGGGGAGAGAATTTCTATGGCTACACCTTC

abundance: NA
j_gene: TRBJ2-7
v_gene: TRBV12-3/TRBV12-4
d_gene: NA
CDR3aa: CASSLGGEQYF
CDR3nt: TGTGCCAGCAGTTTGGGGGGCGAGCAGTACTTC

abundance: once
j_gene: TRBJ2-6
v_gene: TRBV30
d_gene: NA
CDR3aa: CAWSVLRQGAEGANVLTF
CDR3nt: TGTGCCTGGAGTGTACTTCGCCAAGGGGCGGAGGGGGCCAACGTCCTGACTTTC

abundance: NA
j_gene: TRBJ1-1
v_gene: TRBV7-8
d_gene: NA
CDR3aa: CASSPTPTKYAFF
CDR3nt: TGTGCCAGCAGCCCAACGCCAACCAAGTATGCTTTCTTT

abundance: NA
j_gene: TRBJ2-7
v_gene: TRBV7-6
d_gene: TRBD2
CDR3aa: CASSLGGGQFYEQYF
CDR3nt: TGTGCCAGCAGCCTAGGCGGGGGGCAATTCTACGAGCAGTACTTC

abundance: once
j_gene: TRBJ1-1
v_gene: TRBV6-5
d_gene: NA
CDR3aa: CASSYVGATEAFF
CDR3nt: TGTGCCAGCAGTTACGTCGGCGCCACTGAAGCTTTCTTT

abundance: NA
j_gene: TRBJ1-4
v_gene: TRBV9
d_gene: TRBD1
CDR3aa: CASSMGQSMTNEKLFF
CDR3nt: TGTGCCAGCAGCATGGGACAGAGTATGACTAATGAAAAACTGTTTTTT

abundance: NA
j_gene: TRBJ1-3
v_gene: TRBV10-3
d_gene: TRBD1
CDR3aa: CAISAGTDGNTIYF
CDR3nt: TGTGCCATCAGTGCAGGGACAGATGGAAACACCATATATTTT

abundance: NA
j_gene: TRBJ1-1
v_gene: TRBV29-1
d_gene: NA
CDR3aa: CSVESQGFNTEAFF
CDR3nt: TGCAGCGTTGAATCACAGGGTTTCAACACTGAAGCTTTCTTT

abundance: NA
j_gene: TRBJ2-2
v_gene: TRBV19
d_gene: NA
CDR3aa: CASNLNTGELFF
CDR3nt: TGTGCCAGCAATCTGAACACCGGGGAGCTGTTTTTT

abundance: NA
j_gene: TRBJ1-2
v_gene: TRBV20-1
d_gene: NA
CDR3aa: CSASSRVDYGYTF
CDR3nt: TGCAGTGCTAGTTCCAGGGTTGACTATGGCTACACCTTC

abundance: NA
j_gene: TRBJ2-2
v_gene: TRBV7-8
d_gene: TRBD1
CDR3aa: CASSFPHWAGGTGELFF
CDR3nt: TGTGCCAGCAGCTTCCCGCATTGGGCAGGGGGTACCGGGGAGCTGTTTTTT

abundance: NA
j_gene: TRBJ2-5
v_gene: TRBV7-2
d_gene: NA
CDR3aa: CASTPRGETQYF
CDR3nt: TGTGCCAGCACCCCTCGTGGGGAGACCCAGTACTTC